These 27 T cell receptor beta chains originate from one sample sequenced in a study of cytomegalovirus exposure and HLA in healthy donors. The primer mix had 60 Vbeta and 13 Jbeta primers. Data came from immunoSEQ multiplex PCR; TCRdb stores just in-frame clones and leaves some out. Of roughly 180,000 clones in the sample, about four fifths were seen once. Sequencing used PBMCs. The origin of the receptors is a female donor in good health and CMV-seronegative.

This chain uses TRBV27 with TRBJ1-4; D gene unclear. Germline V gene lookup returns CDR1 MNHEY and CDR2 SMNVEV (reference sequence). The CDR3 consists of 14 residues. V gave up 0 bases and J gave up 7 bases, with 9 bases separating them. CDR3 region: CASSLSRSSEKLFF. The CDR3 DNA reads TGTGCCAGCAGTTTATCTCGGTCGTCTGAAAAACTGTTTTTT.

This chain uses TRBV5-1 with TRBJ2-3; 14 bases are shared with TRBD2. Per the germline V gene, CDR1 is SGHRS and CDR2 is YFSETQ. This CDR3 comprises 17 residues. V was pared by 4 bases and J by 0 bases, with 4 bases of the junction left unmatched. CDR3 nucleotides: TGCGCCAGCAGCCGCGGACTAGCGGGGGGAAGCACAGATACGCAGTATTTT. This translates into CASSRGLAGGSTDTQYF. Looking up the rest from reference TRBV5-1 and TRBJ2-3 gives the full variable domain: KAGVTQTPRYLIKTRGQQVTLSCSPISGHRSVSWYQQTPGQGLQFLFEYFSETQRNKGNFPGRFSGRQFSNSRSEMNVSTLELGDSALYLCASSRGLAGGSTDTQYFGPGTRLTVL.

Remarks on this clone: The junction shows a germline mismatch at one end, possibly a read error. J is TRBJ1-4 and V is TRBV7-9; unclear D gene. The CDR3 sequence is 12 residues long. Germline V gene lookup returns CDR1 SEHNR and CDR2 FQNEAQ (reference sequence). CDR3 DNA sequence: TGTTCCAGCAGCGACCAGGCTGAAAAACTGTTTTTT. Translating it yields CSSSDQAEKLFF.

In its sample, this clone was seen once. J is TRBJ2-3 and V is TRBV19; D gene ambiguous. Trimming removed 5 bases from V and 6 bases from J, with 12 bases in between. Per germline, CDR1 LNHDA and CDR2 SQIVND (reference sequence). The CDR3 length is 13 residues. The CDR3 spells CASSATYSDTQYF. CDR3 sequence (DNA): TGTGCCAGTAGTGCAACCTACTCGGATACGCAGTATTTT.

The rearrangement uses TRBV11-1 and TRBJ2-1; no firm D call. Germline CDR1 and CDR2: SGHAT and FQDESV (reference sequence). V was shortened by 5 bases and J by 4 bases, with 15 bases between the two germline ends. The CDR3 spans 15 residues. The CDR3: CASSPSKRKYNEQFF. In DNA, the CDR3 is TGTGCCAGCAGCCCGTCGAAGCGAAAGTACAATGAGCAGTTCTTC.

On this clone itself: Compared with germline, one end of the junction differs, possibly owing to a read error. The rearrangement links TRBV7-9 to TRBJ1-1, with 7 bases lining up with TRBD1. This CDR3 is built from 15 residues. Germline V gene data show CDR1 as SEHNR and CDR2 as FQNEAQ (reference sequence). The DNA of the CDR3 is TGTTCCAGCAGCTTTCCCCCGGGACAGACGATTGAAGCTTTCTTT. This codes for CSSSFPPGQTIEAFF.

In DNA form, the CDR3 reads TGTGCCAGCAGTGGGATGGGGAGCACTTCTCTGAACACTGAAGCTTTCTTT. Its translation is CASSGMGSTSLNTEAFF. The rearrangement uses TRBV6-1 and TRBJ1-1; the D is unclear. Germline CDR1 and CDR2: MNHNS and SASEGT. Trimming removed 4 bases from V and 0 bases from J, with 18 bases in between. The CDR3 length is 17 residues.

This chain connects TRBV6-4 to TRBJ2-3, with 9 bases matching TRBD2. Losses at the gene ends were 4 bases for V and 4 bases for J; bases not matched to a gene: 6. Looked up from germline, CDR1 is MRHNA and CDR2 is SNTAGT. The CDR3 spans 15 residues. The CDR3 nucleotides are TGTGCCAGCAGTGGCGGCGGGGGGGCCTCAGATACGCAGTATTTT. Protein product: CASSGGGGASDTQYF.

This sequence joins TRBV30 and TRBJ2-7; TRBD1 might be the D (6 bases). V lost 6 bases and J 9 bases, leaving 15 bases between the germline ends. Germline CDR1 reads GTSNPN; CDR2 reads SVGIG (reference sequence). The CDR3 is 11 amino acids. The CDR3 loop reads CACQDSTRQYF. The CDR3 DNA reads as TGTGCCTGTCAGGACAGCACCAGGCAGTACTTC. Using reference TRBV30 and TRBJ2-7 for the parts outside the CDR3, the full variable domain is SQTIHQWPATLVQPVGSPLSLECTVEGTSNPNLYWYRQAAGRGLQLLFYSVGIGQISSEVPQNLSASRPQDRQFILSSKKLLLSDSGFYLCACQDSTRQYFGPGTRLTVT.

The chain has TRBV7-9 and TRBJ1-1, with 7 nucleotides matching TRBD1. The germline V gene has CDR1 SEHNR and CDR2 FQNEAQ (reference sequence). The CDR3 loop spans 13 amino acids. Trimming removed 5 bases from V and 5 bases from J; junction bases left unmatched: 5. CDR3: CASSEQGQTEAFF. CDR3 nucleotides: TGTGCCAGCAGCGAACAGGGACAGACTGAAGCTTTCTTT.

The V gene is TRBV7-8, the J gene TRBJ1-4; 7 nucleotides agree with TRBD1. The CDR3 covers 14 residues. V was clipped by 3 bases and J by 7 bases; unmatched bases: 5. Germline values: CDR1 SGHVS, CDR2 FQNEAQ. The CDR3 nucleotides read TGTGCCAGCAGCTTGACAGGGATCGGTGAAAAACTGTTTTTT. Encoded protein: CASSLTGIGEKLFF.

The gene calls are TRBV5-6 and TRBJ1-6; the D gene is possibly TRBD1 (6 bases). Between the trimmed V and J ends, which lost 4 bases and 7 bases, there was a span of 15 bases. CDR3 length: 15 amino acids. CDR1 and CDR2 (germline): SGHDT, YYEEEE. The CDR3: CASSLGGGANSPLHF. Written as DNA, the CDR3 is TGTGCCAGCAGCCTTGGAGGGGGGGCGAATTCACCCCTCCACTTT.

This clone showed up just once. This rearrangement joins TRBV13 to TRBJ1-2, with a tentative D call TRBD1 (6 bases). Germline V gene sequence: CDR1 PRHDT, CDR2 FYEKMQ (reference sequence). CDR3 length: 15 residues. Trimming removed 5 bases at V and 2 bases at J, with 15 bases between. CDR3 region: CASSLDRSKNYGYTF. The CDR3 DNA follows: TGTGCCAGCAGCCTCGACAGGAGCAAAAACTATGGCTACACCTTC. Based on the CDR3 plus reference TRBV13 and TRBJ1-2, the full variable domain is AAGVIQSPRHLIKEKRETATLKCYPIPRHDTVYWYQQGPGQDPQFLISFYEKMQSDKGSIPDRFSAQQFSDYHSELNMSSLELGDSALYFCASSLDRSKNYGYTFGSGTRLTVV.

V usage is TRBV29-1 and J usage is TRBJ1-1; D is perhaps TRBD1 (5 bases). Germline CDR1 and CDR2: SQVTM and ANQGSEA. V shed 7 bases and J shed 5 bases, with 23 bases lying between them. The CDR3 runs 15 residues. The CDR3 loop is CSARRVPSGDTEAFF. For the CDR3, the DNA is TGCAGCGCCCGGAGGGTTCCCTCGGGGGATACTGAAGCTTTCTTT. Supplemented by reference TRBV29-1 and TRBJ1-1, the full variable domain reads SAVISQKPSRDICQRGTSLTIQCQVDSQVTMMFWYRQQPGQSLTLIATANQGSEATYESGFVIDKFPISRPNLTFSTLTVSNMSPEDSSIYLCSARRVPSGDTEAFFGQGTRLTVV.

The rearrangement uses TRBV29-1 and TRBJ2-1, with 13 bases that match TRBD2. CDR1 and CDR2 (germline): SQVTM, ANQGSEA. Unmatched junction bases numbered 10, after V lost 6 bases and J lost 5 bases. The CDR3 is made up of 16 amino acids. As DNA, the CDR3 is TGCAGCGTGGCAAGACTAGCGGGAGGTCTCAACAATGAGCAGTTCTTC. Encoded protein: CSVARLAGGLNNEQFF.

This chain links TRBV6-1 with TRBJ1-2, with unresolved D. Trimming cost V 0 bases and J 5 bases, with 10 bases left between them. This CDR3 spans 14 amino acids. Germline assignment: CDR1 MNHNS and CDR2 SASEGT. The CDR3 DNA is TGTGCCAGCAGTGAAGCGCTGTGGGAGTATGGCTACACCTTC. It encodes CASSEALWEYGYTF.

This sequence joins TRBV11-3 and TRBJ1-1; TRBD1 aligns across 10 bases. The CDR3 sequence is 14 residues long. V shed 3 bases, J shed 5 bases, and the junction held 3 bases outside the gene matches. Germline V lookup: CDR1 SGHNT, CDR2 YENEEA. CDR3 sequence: CASSFSGQGTEAFF. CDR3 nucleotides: TGTGCCAGCAGCTTCTCGGGACAGGGGACTGAAGCTTTCTTT.

The DNA of the CDR3 is TGTGCCTGGAGTGTACGGGGGGGCTTCACCGGGGAGCTGTTTTTT. This sequence encodes CAWSVRGGFTGELFF. The V gene is TRBV30, the J gene TRBJ2-2, with 8 bases identical to TRBD2. Per germline, CDR1 GTSNPN and CDR2 SVGIG (reference sequence). This CDR3 contains 15 residues. The V and J ends lost 0 bases and 4 bases, in that order; junction bases with no gene match: 4. Full variable domain (rest looked up from reference TRBV30 and TRBJ2-2): SQTIHQWPATLVQPVGSPLSLECTVEGTSNPNLYWYRQAAGRGLQLLFYSVGIGQISSEVPQNLSASRPQDRQFILSSKKLLLSDSGFYLCAWSVRGGFTGELFFGEGSRLTVL.

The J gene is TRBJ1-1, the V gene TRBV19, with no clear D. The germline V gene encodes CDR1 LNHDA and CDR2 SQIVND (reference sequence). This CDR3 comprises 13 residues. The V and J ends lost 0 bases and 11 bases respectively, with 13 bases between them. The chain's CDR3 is CASSIDKTSVAFF. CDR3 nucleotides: TGTGCCAGTAGTATAGATAAGACGAGCGTTGCTTTCTTT.

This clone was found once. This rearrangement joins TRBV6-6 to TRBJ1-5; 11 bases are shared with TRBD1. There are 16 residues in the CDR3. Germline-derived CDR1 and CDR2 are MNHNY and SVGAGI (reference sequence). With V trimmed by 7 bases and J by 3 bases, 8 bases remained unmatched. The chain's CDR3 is CASTPSGQGDNQPQHF. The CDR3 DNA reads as TGTGCCAGCACCCCCTCGGGACAGGGGGACAATCAGCCCCAGCATTTT.

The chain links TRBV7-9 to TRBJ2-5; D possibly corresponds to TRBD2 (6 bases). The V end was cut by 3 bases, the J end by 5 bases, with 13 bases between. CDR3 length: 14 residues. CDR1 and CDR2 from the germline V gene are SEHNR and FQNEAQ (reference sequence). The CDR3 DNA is TGTGCCAGCAGCTTTCCAGCGGGTCTGGAGACCCAGTACTTC. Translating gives CASSFPAGLETQYF.

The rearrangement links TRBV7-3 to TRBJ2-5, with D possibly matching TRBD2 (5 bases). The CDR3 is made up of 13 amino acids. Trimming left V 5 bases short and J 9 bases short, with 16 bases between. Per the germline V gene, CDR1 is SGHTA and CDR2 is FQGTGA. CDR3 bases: TGTGCCAGCAGCACAAGTGCGGGTCAGGCCCAGTACTTC. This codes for CASSTSAGQAQYF.

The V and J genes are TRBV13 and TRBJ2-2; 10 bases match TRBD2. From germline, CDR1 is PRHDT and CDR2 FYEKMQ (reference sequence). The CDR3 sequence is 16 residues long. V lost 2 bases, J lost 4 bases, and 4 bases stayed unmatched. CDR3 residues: CASSLTSGVPTGELFF. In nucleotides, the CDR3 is TGTGCCAGCAGCTTAACTAGCGGGGTCCCCACCGGGGAGCTGTTTTTT. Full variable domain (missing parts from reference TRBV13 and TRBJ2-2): AAGVIQSPRHLIKEKRETATLKCYPIPRHDTVYWYQQGPGQDPQFLISFYEKMQSDKGSIPDRFSAQQFSDYHSELNMSSLELGDSALYFCASSLTSGVPTGELFFGEGSRLTVL.

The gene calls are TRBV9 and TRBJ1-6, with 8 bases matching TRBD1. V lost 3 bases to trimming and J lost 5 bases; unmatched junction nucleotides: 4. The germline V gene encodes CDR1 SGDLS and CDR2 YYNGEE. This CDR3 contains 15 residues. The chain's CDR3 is CASSGTGSNNSPLHF. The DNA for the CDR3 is TGTGCCAGCAGCGGGACAGGGTCGAATAATTCACCCCTCCACTTT.

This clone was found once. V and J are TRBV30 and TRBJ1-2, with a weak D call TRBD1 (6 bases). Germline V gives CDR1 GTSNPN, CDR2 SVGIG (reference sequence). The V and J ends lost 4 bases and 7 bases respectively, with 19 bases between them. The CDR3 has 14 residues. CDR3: CAWNRRGYLSGYTF. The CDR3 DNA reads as TGTGCCTGGAACCGCAGGGGCTACCTCTCTGGCTACACCTTC.

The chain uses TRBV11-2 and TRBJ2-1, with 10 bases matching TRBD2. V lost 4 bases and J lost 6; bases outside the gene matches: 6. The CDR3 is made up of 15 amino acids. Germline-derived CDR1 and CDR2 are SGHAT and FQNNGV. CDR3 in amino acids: CASSSGTSETNEQFF. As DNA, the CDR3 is TGTGCCAGCAGCTCCGGGACTAGCGAGACCAATGAGCAGTTCTTC.

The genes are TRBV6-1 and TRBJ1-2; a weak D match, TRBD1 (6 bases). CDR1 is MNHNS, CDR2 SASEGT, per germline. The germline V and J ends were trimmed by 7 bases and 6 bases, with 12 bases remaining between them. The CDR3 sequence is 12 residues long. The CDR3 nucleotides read TGTGCCAGCACTTCTGGACAGAATGGCTACACCTTC. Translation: CASTSGQNGYTF.